Presented here are 15 T cell receptor beta chains from one specimen sequenced in a study of radiotherapy plus CTLA-4 blockade in lung cancer. The repertoire was sequenced with immunoSEQ multiplex PCR; TCRdb's copy has only in-frame clones and lacks some. This table has approximately 80,000 clones, around 78% appearing once. The sequencing used peripheral blood, collected from a patient treated with radiotherapy plus ipilimumab. Receptors originate from a human donor with non-small cell lung cancer whose response to radiotherapy plus ipilimumab could not be evaluated. Some clones in this sample may be carry-over from other donors' samples.

This clone was detected only once. The rearrangement links TRBV2 to TRBJ2-5, with a possible D match to TRBD1 (6 bases). Germline V CDR1 and CDR2: SNHLY, FYNNEI. The CDR3 is 13 amino acids. V lost 11 bases, J lost 2 bases, and 15 bases lay in between. The CDR3 loop is CAPTTGPQETQYF. The CDR3, as DNA: TGTGCCCCTACGACAGGACCGCAAGAGACCCAGTACTTC.

The chain combines TRBV28 with TRBJ1-4, with D possibly being TRBD1 (5 bases). Germline CDR1 is MDHEN and CDR2 is SYDVKM. The CDR3 totals 12 residues. V was cut by 5 bases and J by 13 bases, with 14 bases left in between. In nucleotides, the CDR3 is TGTGCCAGCAGTACCGATGACAGAGGACTGTTTTTT. Residues: CASSTDDRGLFF.

This clone occurred a few times. The rearrangement links TRBV5-5 to TRBJ2-1; TRBD2 matches 9 bases. CDR1 is SGHKS and CDR2 is YYEKEE in the germline V gene (reference sequence). Trimming took 2 bases from V and 8 from J; bases not matched to a gene: 14. The CDR3 has 17 amino acids. DNA for the CDR3: TGTGCCAGCAGCTTAGGGCGCGGGGGGGCGTTCGGCGATGAGCAGTTCTTC. It specifies CASSLGRGGAFGDEQFF.

V is TRBV7-9 and J is TRBJ1-4; 7 nucleotides agree with TRBD1. This CDR3 spans 16 amino acids. Germline V gene sequence: CDR1 SEHNR, CDR2 FQNEAQ (reference sequence). The ends lost 1 base at V and 0 bases at J; junction bases unmatched: 2. The CDR3 region is CASSLDRGSTNEKLFF. For the CDR3, the DNA is TGTGCCAGCAGCTTAGACAGGGGATCAACTAATGAAAAACTGTTTTTT.

This chain connects TRBV7-9 to TRBJ1-2, with no clear D. Germline CDR1 is SEHNR and CDR2 is FQNEAQ (reference sequence). This CDR3 region has 16 residues. V lost 2 bases, J lost 4 bases, and 17 bases lay in between. The chain's CDR3 is CASSLLNSGLFYGYTF. The CDR3 DNA reads TGTGCCAGCAGCTTACTGAACAGTGGTCTTTTCTATGGCTACACCTTC.

By share, this clone counts as medium-sized. The gene calls are TRBV6-6 and TRBJ1-1; D ambiguous. In germline, CDR1 is MNHNY, CDR2 SVGAGI (reference sequence). The CDR3 length is 14 residues. V gave up 2 bases and J gave up 5 bases, with 12 bases separating them. Written as DNA, the CDR3 is TGTGCCAGCAGTTACCACAGCGGTGGTACTGAAGCTTTCTTT. This gives the protein CASSYHSGGTEAFF.

This clone has a handful of counts. One end of the junction fails to match germline, which may point to a read error. The V and J genes are TRBV4-1 and TRBJ2-7; 7 nucleotides match TRBD1. The V gene's germline CDR1 is MGHRA and CDR2 YSYEKL. The CDR3 runs 15 residues. The CDR3 region has the DNA TGCGCCAGCAGTCAAGGCCCCCAGGGGGTCTACGAGCAGTACTTC. This gives the protein CASSQGPQGVYEQYF.

This clone was seen only a few times. The rearrangement uses TRBV5-5 and TRBJ2-2; D gene unclear. Deletions cut 6 bases from V and 1 base from J, with 7 bases between. The CDR3 sequence is 13 residues long. Per germline, CDR1 SGHKS and CDR2 YYEKEE (reference sequence). The CDR3 sequence: CASTVRNTGELFF. CDR3 nucleotides: TGTGCCAGCACCGTCAGGAACACCGGGGAGCTGTTTTTT.

V and J are TRBV6-5 and TRBJ2-7; TRBD1 aligns across 9 bases. Germline-derived CDR1 and CDR2 are MNHEY and SVGAGI. The CDR3 totals 15 residues. V shed 5 bases and J 3 bases; nucleotides not matched to a gene: 8. CDR3 residues: CASSVGPGQGYEQYF. CDR3 DNA sequence: TGTGCCAGCAGTGTGGGACCGGGACAGGGCTACGAGCAGTACTTC.

This clone was counted once. CDR3 protein: CASSRQGADYGYTF. For the CDR3, the DNA is TGTGCCAGCAGCCGACAGGGGGCGGACTATGGCTACACCTTC. This chain joins TRBV2 and TRBJ1-2, with 10 positions matching TRBD1. Looked up from germline, CDR1 is SNHLY and CDR2 is FYNNEI. The J segment lost 3 bases and the V segment lost 6 bases, leaving 4 bases of the junction unmatched. This CDR3 spans 14 amino acids. The entire variable domain, with the rest obtained from reference TRBV2 and TRBJ1-2, is as follows: EPEVTQTPSHQVTQMGQEVILRCVPISNHLYFYWYRQILGQKVEFLVSFYNNEISEKSEIFDDQFSVERPDGSNFTLKIRSTKLEDSAMYFCASSRQGADYGYTFGSGTRLTVV.

In its sample, this clone was seen once. This chain uses TRBV4-1 with TRBJ2-7, with 8 positions matching TRBD1. CDR3 length equals 16 residues. Germline loops: CDR1 MGHRA, CDR2 YSYEKL. V lost 4 bases and J lost 0; bases outside the gene matches: 8. The CDR3 reads CASSLSRGPSSYEQYF. DNA of the CDR3: TGCGCCAGCAGCCTAAGCAGGGGGCCCAGCTCCTACGAGCAGTACTTC.

The chain couples TRBV28 to TRBJ2-2; 8 nucleotides align to TRBD1. This CDR3 is 15 amino acids long. The ends lost 4 bases at V and 4 bases at J; junction bases unmatched: 5. The germline gives CDR1 MDHEN, CDR2 SYDVKM. CDR3 nucleotide sequence: TGTGCCAGCAGTTCCGTCACAGGGGGCACCGGGGAGCTGTTTTTT. Protein sequence: CASSSVTGGTGELFF.

CDR3 in DNA: TGTGCCAGCAGCTTAGGGACAGCCAGTGCCTATGGCTACACCTTC. It yields the protein CASSLGTASAYGYTF. The chain combines TRBV7-2 with TRBJ1-2; D is perhaps TRBD1 (6 bases). V lost 1 base and J 4 bases, leaving 13 bases between the germline ends. Germline-derived CDR1 and CDR2 are SGHTA and FQGNSA. The CDR3 consists of 15 residues.

This clone was seen once. The V gene is TRBV6-6, the J gene TRBJ1-2, with 8 bases fitting TRBD1. The V gene's germline CDR1 is MNHNY and CDR2 SVGAGI (reference sequence). The CDR3 consists of 14 residues. Trimming removed 0 bases from V and 3 bases from J; junction bases left unmatched: 0. The CDR3 is CASSYSDRDYGYTF. The CDR3 bases are TGTGCCAGCAGTTACTCGGACAGGGACTATGGCTACACCTTC.

V is TRBV4-1 and J is TRBJ2-4; TRBD2 aligns across 12 bases. Looked up from germline, CDR1 is MGHRA and CDR2 is YSYEKL. This CDR3 comprises 15 residues. V dropped 4 bases and J dropped 3; count of bases not matched to a gene: 1. CDR3 sequence: CASSPSGGGKNIQYF. DNA of the CDR3: TGCGCCAGCAGCCCTAGCGGGGGGGGCAAAAACATTCAGTACTTC.